This T cell receptor beta chain appears in the sequencing data of a study of blood T cell repertoires in COVID-19. At the level of the study: Both acute and convalescent COVID-19 samples were obtained from the United States, Italy and Spain. PBMCs, B-cell-depleted T cells, or T cells provided the cDNA or gDNA that made up the material.

Germline CDR1 is KGHDR and CDR2 is SFDVKD. Trimming at V came to 2 bases and at J to 7 bases, leaving 9 bases not matched to a gene. CDR3 length equals 17 residues. Original handling: The authors estimated nucleated cell counts from reference gene primer amplification. Profiling relied on immunoSEQ multiplex PCR, and the TCRdb table lists in-frame clones only, not all of them. Clonal size and the V and J genes are those of that table, whereas D and trimming came from the DNA. The sample shows more than 95,000 clones, roughly 80% of them seen only once. Sequencing was performed on peripheral blood. The sequence came from a man aged 30 to 45 with acute or convalescent COVID-19. The V gene is TRBV24-1, the J gene TRBJ2-1; 11 bases map to TRBD2. The CDR3 DNA follows: TGTGCCACCAGTGATTCGACACTAGCGGGGGCTACGAATGAGCAGTTCTTC. It translates to CATSDSTLAGATNEQFF.